Following are 26 T cell receptor beta chains from one sample sequenced in a study of blood T cells in healthy people across ages. The authors ran a second PCR of about 6 to 11 cycles using a sample-barcoded 5' primer and a J-beta primer mix. TCRdb reanalysed the 5' RACE reads using MiXCR and keeps one entry per CDR3 protein. Here the sample spans under 1,000,000 distinct CDR3 sequences, about 42% being singletons. The sequencing sample was made of blood. Receptors originate from a man older than 75 in good health.

CDR3 nucleotides: TGCAGTGCTAGGGGATTTGAACAGAGCGGGACCTACGAGCAGTACTTC. Translated: CSARGFEQSGTYEQYF. The gene calls are TRBV20-1 and TRBJ2-7; 7 bases match TRBD2. CDR1 DFQATT and CDR2 SNEGSKA come from the germline V gene (reference sequence). The J segment lost 2 bases and the V segment lost 3 bases, leaving 13 bases of the junction unmatched. The length of the CDR3 is 16 residues.

Remarks on this clonotype: At one end, the junction sequence differs from germline, possibly due to a read error. The chain employs TRBV25-1 and TRBJ2-5; a possible D gene is TRBD2 (5 bases). The end of the DNA is better explained by TRBJ2-7, so the J call may be wrong. The germline gives CDR1 MGHDK, CDR2 SYGVNS. CDR3 length: 14 residues. As DNA, the CDR3 is TGTGTCAGCAGTCCTGGACGGGGTCGGGCCGAGCAGTACTTC. Its protein is CVSSPGRGRAEQYF.

This clonotype turned up a few times. The chain joins TRBV6-1 to TRBJ2-7; 7 bases are shared with TRBD2. V trimming: 1 base; J trimming: 1 base; junction bases outside the gene matches: 1. The germline V gene encodes CDR1 MNHNS and CDR2 SASEGT. The CDR3 consists of 14 residues. The CDR3 region has the DNA TGTGCCAGCAGTGAAGGAGCGGGGTCCTACGAGCAGTACTTC. Translation: CASSEGAGSYEQYF.

The chain combines TRBV4-2 with TRBJ1-5; 8 bases match TRBD1. The germline gives CDR1 LGHNA, CDR2 YNFKEQ. This CDR3 spans 14 amino acids. J gave up 15 bases and V 3 bases, and 13 bases lay outside the gene matches. CDR3 DNA: TGTGCCAGCAGCCAGTCTCGACAGGGGAGGGAGCGGCATTTT. Its translation: CASSQSRQGRERHF.

This clonotype was seen ten or more times. This sequence joins TRBV5-1 and TRBJ2-1; 10 bases match TRBD2. V lost 0 bases, J lost 5 bases, and 2 bases stayed unmatched. Germline V gene sequence: CDR1 SGHRS, CDR2 YFSETQ. The CDR3 is 15 residues long. CDR3 coding DNA: TGCGCCAGCAGCTTGGCACTAGCGGGACACAATGAGCAGTTCTTC. The encoded protein is CASSLALAGHNEQFF. Combining the CDR3 with reference TRBV5-1 and TRBJ2-1 gives the whole variable domain KAGVTQTPRYLIKTRGQQVTLSCSPISGHRSVSWYQQTPGQGLQFLFEYFSETQRNKGNFPGRFSGRQFSNSRSEMNVSTLELGDSALYLCASSLALAGHNEQFFGPGTRLTVL.

V gene TRBV7-9 combines with J gene TRBJ1-1; D may be TRBD1 (6 bases). This CDR3 comprises 16 residues. Germline V gene sequence: CDR1 SEHNR, CDR2 FQNEAQ (reference sequence). The V end was cut by 5 bases, the J end by 0 bases, with 16 bases between. The CDR3 bases are TGTGCCAGCAGCCCCCGGGGGGCATCCATGAACACTGAAGCTTTCTTT. Translation gives CASSPRGASMNTEAFF.

This clonotype was observed many times. V is TRBV7-9 and J is TRBJ2-1; TRBD1 might be the D (6 bases). CDR1 is SEHNR and CDR2 is FQNEAQ in the germline V gene (reference sequence). Trimming stripped 1 base from V and 5 bases from J, with 9 bases between. The CDR3 is 14 residues long. The DNA of the CDR3 is TGTGCCAGCAGCTTAGGGACAGCAAACAATGAGCAGTTCTTC. It is translated as CASSLGTANNEQFF.

The chain is built from TRBV12-3 or TRBV12-4 and TRBJ2-5; 8 nucleotides line up with TRBD2. The CDR3 is made up of 14 amino acids. With V trimmed by 5 bases and J by 4 bases, 6 bases remained unmatched. CDR3: CASSPGGYGETQYF. Written as DNA, the CDR3 is TGTGCCAGCAGTCCGGGAGGGTATGGAGAGACCCAGTACTTC.

This rearrangement joins TRBV4-1 to TRBJ2-1; 9 bases match TRBD2. V lost 2 bases to trimming and J lost 6 bases; unmatched junction nucleotides: 8. The CDR3 contains 16 residues. Germline CDR1 reads MGHRA; CDR2 reads YSYEKL. The CDR3 bases are TGCGCCAGCAGCCAATTTAGCGGGGGAGCGTTCAATGAGCAGTTCTTC. The encoded protein is CASSQFSGGAFNEQFF.

This chain's CDR3 is CSARSTGASNSPLHF. CDR3 DNA sequence: TGCAGTGCTAGATCGACAGGAGCATCTAATTCACCCCTCCACTTT. This chain connects TRBV20-1 to TRBJ1-6, with D perhaps TRBD1 (6 bases). Per germline, CDR1 DFQATT and CDR2 SNEGSKA (reference sequence). The CDR3 consists of 15 residues. With 2 bases removed from V and 6 bases from J, the gap between germline ends came to 14 bases.

The rearrangement uses TRBV20-1 and TRBJ2-7; 8 positions match TRBD2. Germline lookup yields CDR1 DFQATT and CDR2 SNEGSKA (reference sequence). The J segment lost 2 bases and the V segment lost 1 base, leaving 7 bases of the junction unmatched. The CDR3 has 15 amino acids. The CDR3 DNA reads as TGCAGTGCTAGAGGACTAGCGTTTACCCCCTACGAGCAGTACTTC. Residues: CSARGLAFTPYEQYF.

This chain uses TRBV10-2 with TRBJ2-3; 8 bases line up with TRBD2. Looked up from germline, CDR1 is WSHSY and CDR2 is SAAADI. The CDR3 has 14 amino acids. Trimming took 0 bases from V and 8 from J; bases not matched to a gene: 4. The DNA of the CDR3 is TGCGCCAGCAGTGAGTCTAGCCTAGCGGGTACGCAGTATTTT. Translating it yields CASSESSLAGTQYF.

In DNA form, the CDR3 reads TGTGCCACCAGTGATATCGGCAGGGTTGGCACAGATACGCAGTATTTT. The encoded protein is CATSDIGRVGTDTQYF. J is TRBJ2-3 and V is TRBV24-1; D may be TRBD1 (5 bases). Germline CDR1 reads KGHDR; CDR2 reads SFDVKD. CDR3 length equals 16 residues. The ends were cut back, 3 bases at V and 1 base at J, with 13 bases in the middle.

A note on this clonotype: At one end the junction does not follow the germline gene, possibly because of a read error. The J gene is TRBJ2-1, the V gene TRBV29-1; D might be TRBD2 (5 bases). Germline CDR1 is SQVTM and CDR2 is ANQGSEA. The CDR3 runs 18 residues. CDR3 sequence reads: CSAEVPDSRAAYFSEQFF. The DNA of the CDR3 is TGCAGCGCTGAAGTTCCCGACTCGAGGGCCGCTTATTTTAGTGAGCAGTTCTTC.

Worth noting for this clonotype: Sequence at one end of the junction differs from germline and may be a read error. The chain links TRBV12-3 or TRBV12-4 to TRBJ2-7, with a weak D call TRBD2 (6 bases). The CDR3 sequence is 15 residues long. The CDR3 region is CVSSLRSGAIYEQYF. CDR3 nucleotide sequence: TGTGTCAGCAGTTTGAGGTCGGGAGCAATCTACGAGCAGTACTTC.

The V gene is TRBV20-1, the J gene TRBJ2-1, with TRBD1 matching over 8 bases. The germline V gene has CDR1 DFQATT and CDR2 SNEGSKA (reference sequence). This CDR3 has 15 residues. V lost 3 bases to trimming and J lost 10 bases; unmatched junction nucleotides: 14. This CDR3 reads CSASPGTGHGAEQFF. CDR3 DNA: TGCAGTGCTAGTCCCGGGACAGGCCATGGGGCGGAGCAGTTCTTC.

Only one count was recorded for this clonotype. The chain recombines TRBV20-1 with TRBJ2-7; 8 positions agree with TRBD2. Germline CDR1 is DFQATT and CDR2 is SNEGSKA (reference sequence). J was trimmed by 3 bases and V by 2 bases; bases with no gene match: 9. The CDR3 contains 15 residues. CDR3: CSARIPGLVRYEQYF. CDR3 sequence (DNA): TGCAGTGCTAGAATACCGGGACTAGTTCGCTACGAGCAGTACTTC.

This clonotype has just a few counts. The rearrangement uses TRBV5-1 and TRBJ2-5, with 10 bases lining up with TRBD2. This CDR3 has 16 amino acids. Germline CDR1 SGHRS, CDR2 YFSETQ. Trimming cost V 4 bases and J 4 bases; bases outside gene matches: 10. CDR3 in amino acids: CASSANLAGGSETQYF. The CDR3 coding sequence is TGCGCCAGCAGCGCAAATTTAGCGGGAGGATCAGAGACCCAGTACTTC.

The V call is TRBV12-3 or TRBV12-4, the J call TRBJ2-5, with a tentative D call TRBD1 (7 bases). With 7 bases removed from V and 5 bases from J, the gap between germline ends came to 14 bases. The CDR3 loop spans 13 amino acids. The CDR3 is CASKSGGKETQYF. Written as DNA, the CDR3 is TGTGCCAGCAAATCAGGGGGGAAGGAGACCCAGTACTTC.

V and J are TRBV3-1 and TRBJ2-4; D remains unclear. The V and J ends lost 1 base and 9 bases respectively, with 4 bases between them. CDR1 and CDR2 (germline): LGHDT, YNNKEL (reference sequence). The CDR3 contains 11 residues. This CDR3 is CASSQGGIQYF. The CDR3 nucleotides read TGTGCCAGCAGCCAAGGTGGCATTCAGTACTTC.

This chain joins TRBV20-1 and TRBJ2-7; TRBD2 agrees at 13 bases. This CDR3 contains 15 residues. Germline values: CDR1 DFQATT, CDR2 SNEGSKA (reference sequence). J gave up 5 bases and V 3 bases, and 7 bases lay outside the gene matches. As DNA, the CDR3 is TGCAGTGCTAGCCTCGGGACTAGCGGGGACGACGAGCAGTACTTC. Translating gives CSASLGTSGDDEQYF.

Many counts were recorded for this clonotype. Here the CDR3 DNA reads TGCGCCAGCAGCCAAATCGGAAGCTCCTACGAGCAGTACTTC. As protein: CASSQIGSSYEQYF. The chain couples TRBV4-3 to TRBJ2-7, with no clear D. Trimming took off 2 bases at V and 0 bases at J, with 8 bases between the two ends. This CDR3 has 14 residues. The germline V gene has CDR1 LGHNA and CDR2 YSLEER.

The chain has TRBV5-1 and TRBJ2-7, with D uncertain. CDR1 SGHRS and CDR2 YFSETQ come from the germline V gene. The CDR3 covers 13 residues. Trimming cost V 3 bases and J 0 bases, with 7 bases left between them. The DNA for the CDR3 is TGCGCCAGCAGCTCCGGGCACTCCTACGAGCAGTACTTC. It translates to CASSSGHSYEQYF.

The chain uses TRBV29-1 and TRBJ2-7, with a weak D call TRBD2 (6 bases). Germline V gene data show CDR1 as SQVTM and CDR2 as ANQGSEA. Trimming shortened V by 1 base and J by 2 bases, and 6 bases separated the two germline ends. There are 12 residues in the CDR3. This CDR3 reads CSVEGLAYEQYF. The CDR3 nucleotides read TGCAGCGTTGAAGGACTAGCCTACGAGCAGTACTTC.

In this sample, this clonotype turned up many times. The chain has TRBV28 and TRBJ2-7; D is undetermined. The V end was cut by 7 bases, the J end by 3 bases, with 7 bases between. The germline V gene has CDR1 MDHEN and CDR2 SYDVKM. This CDR3 region has 11 residues. CDR3 DNA sequence: TGTGCCAGCAAGAAAAACTACGAGCAGTACTTC. Its translation: CASKKNYEQYF.

The chain has TRBV9 and TRBJ1-1, with 7 bases identical to TRBD1. The CDR3 spans 15 residues. Losses at the gene ends were 4 bases for V and 4 bases for J; bases not matched to a gene: 10. Germline lookup yields CDR1 SGDLS and CDR2 YYNGEE. CDR3 sequence (DNA): TGTGCCAGCAGCCCCCGGGACAGATCACTCACTGAAGCTTTCTTT. Its translation: CASSPRDRSLTEAFF.